Below are 16 T cell receptor beta chains sequenced from a single sample in a study of blood T cell repertoires in COVID-19. Here immunoSEQ multiplex PCR was the method, and the copy in TCRdb shows in-frame clones only, minus some. The table lists 170,000 or so clones, 83% of them singletons. The sample taken for sequencing was peripheral blood. The receptors originated from a human donor in a cohort sampled during active COVID-19.

V and J are TRBV5-1 and TRBJ1-1, with D tentatively TRBD1 (5 bases). The CDR3 spans 13 residues. Germline CDR1 SGHRS, CDR2 YFSETQ. V shed 2 bases and J shed 10 bases, with 15 bases lying between them. CDR3 protein: CASSFGTVEGAFF. CDR3 coding DNA: TGCGCCAGCAGCTTTGGGACGGTGGAGGGAGCTTTCTTT.

The CDR3 loop reads CASSAHAGNEKLFF. The CDR3 DNA sequence: TGTGCCAGCAGCGCTCACGCAGGGAATGAAAAACTGTTTTTT. The chain has TRBV9 and TRBJ1-4, with a possible D match to TRBD1 (5 bases). Germline V gene sequence: CDR1 SGDLS, CDR2 YYNGEE. V was cut by 3 bases and J by 5 bases, with 11 bases left in between. CDR3 size: 14 residues.

The chain employs TRBV27 and TRBJ1-5; D perhaps matches TRBD1 (6 bases). The germline V gene has CDR1 MNHEY and CDR2 SMNVEV (reference sequence). V lost 6 bases and J lost 3, with 18 bases in between. This CDR3 is 16 amino acids long. The CDR3 loop reads CASREIPGQLNQPQHF. The CDR3 coding sequence is TGTGCCAGCAGGGAGATACCGGGACAACTCAATCAGCCCCAGCATTTT.

The rearrangement uses TRBV19 and TRBJ2-5; 8 bases line up with TRBD1. CDR1 LNHDA and CDR2 SQIVND come from the germline V gene (reference sequence). The CDR3 extends over 15 amino acids. Losses at the gene ends were 6 bases for V and 5 bases for J; bases not matched to a gene: 11. CDR3 region: CASSPGQGAGETQYF. In nucleotides, the CDR3 is TGTGCCAGTAGCCCCGGGCAGGGGGCCGGGGAGACCCAGTACTTC.

The chain recombines TRBV6-2 or TRBV6-3 with TRBJ2-3, with D tentatively TRBD2 (5 bases). V gave up 2 bases and J gave up 3 bases, with 12 bases separating them. This CDR3 contains 15 residues. Germline V gene data show CDR1 as MNHEY and CDR2 as SVGEGT. In DNA form, the CDR3 reads TGTGCCAGCAGTTACCCCGACTACACTACAGATACGCAGTATTTT. This gives the protein CASSYPDYTTDTQYF.

The chain couples TRBV5-1 to TRBJ2-7; 9 bases match TRBD1. The CDR3 has 13 residues. V gave up 3 bases and J gave up 6 bases; unmatched junction bases: 4. CDR1 is SGHRS and CDR2 is YFSETQ in the germline V gene. The DNA for the CDR3 is TGCGCCAGCAGCTCTTGGACAGGGGTCGAGCAGTACTTC. It translates to CASSSWTGVEQYF.

V and J are TRBV7-3 and TRBJ2-1, with D perhaps matching TRBD2 (6 bases). Germline-derived CDR1 and CDR2 are SGHTA and FQGTGA. Trimming shortened V by 1 base and J by 4 bases, and 11 bases separated the two germline ends. The CDR3 consists of 15 residues. CDR3 in amino acids: CASSLKAGPYNEQFF. The CDR3 DNA reads TGTGCCAGCAGCTTAAAAGCGGGTCCGTACAATGAGCAGTTCTTC. Combining the CDR3 with reference TRBV7-3 and TRBJ2-1 gives the whole variable domain GAGVSQTPSNKVTEKGKYVELRCDPISGHTALYWYRQSLGQGPEFLIYFQGTGAADDSGLPNDRFFAVRPEGSVSTLKIQRTERGDSAVYLCASSLKAGPYNEQFFGPGTRLTVL.

The chain links TRBV10-1 to TRBJ2-7, with 9 bases matching TRBD1. There are 15 residues in the CDR3. Germline V gives CDR1 WNHNN, CDR2 SYGVQD (reference sequence). V dropped 5 bases and J dropped 0; count of bases not matched to a gene: 5. The CDR3 sequence: CASSPGTGSSYEQYF. The DNA for the CDR3 is TGCGCCAGCAGTCCCGGGACAGGGAGCTCCTACGAGCAGTACTTC.

The chain combines TRBV6-1 with TRBJ2-7; D perhaps matches TRBD1 (5 bases). CDR1 and CDR2 (germline): MNHNS, SASEGT. The germline V and J ends were trimmed by 0 bases and 2 bases, with 11 bases remaining between them. The CDR3 runs 15 residues. In nucleotides, the CDR3 is TGTGCCAGCAGTGAAGCGCAGGACACGGCCTACGAGCAGTACTTC. Translation: CASSEAQDTAYEQYF.

The rearrangement joins TRBV25-1 to TRBJ1-2; TRBD1 agrees at 7 bases. With V trimmed by 5 bases and J by 9 bases, 6 bases remained unmatched. This CDR3 has 12 residues. Germline V gene sequence: CDR1 MGHDK, CDR2 SYGVNS. The CDR3 DNA reads TGTGCCAGCAGTCAGCGACAGGGACGCTACACCTTC. Its protein product is CASSQRQGRYTF.

J is TRBJ1-2 and V is TRBV5-4; a weak D match, TRBD1 (6 bases). Germline lookup yields CDR1 SGHNT and CDR2 YYREEE (reference sequence). This CDR3 region has 13 residues. The V end was cut by 3 bases, the J end by 7 bases, with 13 bases between. The CDR3 sequence: CASSWQGGGGYTF. CDR3 sequence (DNA): TGTGCCAGCAGCTGGCAGGGAGGGGGTGGCTACACCTTC.

This clone has a single count. V is TRBV6-2 or TRBV6-3 and J is TRBJ2-7; no clear D. This CDR3 is 13 amino acids long. Trimming took 6 bases from V and 4 from J, leaving 13 bases between them. Per the germline V gene, CDR1 is MNHEY and CDR2 is SVGEGT. CDR3 protein: CASSANREYEQYF. The CDR3, as DNA: TGTGCCAGCAGCGCCAACAGAGAGTACGAGCAGTACTTC.

Only a few counts were recorded for this clone. The V call is TRBV19, the J call TRBJ1-1; D is uncertain. The germline gives CDR1 LNHDA, CDR2 SQIVND (reference sequence). The CDR3 loop spans 15 amino acids. Trimming stripped 0 bases from V and 3 bases from J, with 11 bases between. The CDR3 nucleotides read TGTGCCAGTAGTATAGAGCGGTGGGTTGACACTGAAGCTTTCTTT. Translation gives CASSIERWVDTEAFF.

This clone was seen a handful of times. The rearrangement links TRBV10-2 to TRBJ2-7, with 7 bases lining up with TRBD1. Trimming took 6 bases from V and 2 from J; bases not matched to a gene: 10. Germline CDR1 and CDR2: WSHSY and SAAADI. This CDR3 region has 15 residues. The CDR3 DNA reads as TGCGCCAGCAGCGACCACGGGACAGTCACCTACGAGCAGTACTTC. This sequence encodes CASSDHGTVTYEQYF.

Only a few counts were recorded for this clone. The chain joins TRBV4-2 to TRBJ2-1, with TRBD2 identical over 10 bases. This CDR3 is 18 amino acids long. The V segment lost 0 bases and the J segment 1 base; nucleotides outside the gene matches: 6. Germline V lookup: CDR1 LGHNA, CDR2 YNFKEQ. Written as DNA, the CDR3 is TGTGCCAGCAGCCAAGATTGGTCTAGCGGGAGTTCCTACAATGAGCAGTTCTTC. As protein: CASSQDWSSGSSYNEQFF.

V and J are TRBV7-2 and TRBJ2-7, with D possibly TRBD1 on 6 matching bases. Trimming removed 5 bases at V and 6 bases at J, with 11 bases between. This CDR3 is built from 12 residues. The germline CDR1 and CDR2 sequences are SGHTA and FQGNSA. CDR3 nucleotides: TGTGCCAGCAGCGCCGACAGGCTCGAGCAGTACTTC. Residues: CASSADRLEQYF.